Below, 30 T cell receptor beta chains from the same sample are listed, as sequenced in a study of CD8 T cells in Susac syndrome. Random hexamers served to reverse transcribe roughly 0.45 to 1 ug RNA. TCRdb independently ran MiXCR on the immunoSEQ multiplex PCR reads; one entry per CDR3 protein. The sample gives about 150,000 distinct CDR3 sequences, under 97% of which show up once; 0.065% to 0.095% is in the top ten. The specimen was CD4+ T cells from PBMCs. These receptors all stem from a human donor with Susac syndrome.

V usage is TRBV15 and J usage is TRBJ2-3; D uncertain. The length of the CDR3 is 14 residues. With 5 bases removed from V and 3 bases from J, the gap between germline ends came to 12 bases. Germline CDR1 and CDR2: LNHNV and YYDKDF (reference sequence). In nucleotides, the CDR3 is TGTGCCACCAGCCCAAGGATGGGGACAGATACGCAGTATTTT. Amino acid sequence: CATSPRMGTDTQYF.

V gene TRBV28 combines with J gene TRBJ2-3; the D gene could be TRBD1 or TRBD2 (5 bases each). The CDR3 contains 15 residues. V was pared by 3 bases and J by 5 bases, with 15 bases between. Germline V gene lookup returns CDR1 MDHEN and CDR2 SYDVKM. The CDR3 sequence is CASSFLGPVGDTQYF. In nucleotides, the CDR3 is TGTGCCAGCAGTTTCTTGGGACCGGTGGGAGATACGCAGTATTTT.

V is TRBV25-1 and J is TRBJ2-2; a weak D match, TRBD1 (5 bases). V was trimmed by 2 bases and J by 7 bases, leaving 11 bases between them. In germline, CDR1 is MGHDK, CDR2 SYGVNS. The CDR3 consists of 14 residues. In DNA, the CDR3 is TGTGCCAGCAGTGAAGTGGGGCTTTTCGGGGAGCTGTTTTTT. Residues: CASSEVGLFGELFF.

The chain uses TRBV3-1 and TRBJ2-2; TRBD2 might be the D (6 bases). Germline-derived CDR1 and CDR2 are LGHDT and YNNKEL (reference sequence). The CDR3 extends over 15 amino acids. Trimming stripped 3 bases from V and 6 bases from J, with 14 bases between. The CDR3 here is CASSQRLAFSGELFF. In DNA form, the CDR3 reads TGTGCCAGCAGCCAGAGGCTAGCGTTCTCCGGGGAGCTGTTTTTT.

The genes are TRBV5-4 and TRBJ2-1; D uncertain. Germline V lookup: CDR1 SGHNT, CDR2 YYREEE (reference sequence). Between the trimmed V and J ends, which lost 2 bases and 2 bases, there was a span of 17 bases. The CDR3 contains 17 residues. The CDR3 DNA reads TGTGCCAGCAGCTTCTCGTCAACGCGAAACCCCTACAATGAGCAGTTCTTC. It is translated as CASSFSSTRNPYNEQFF.

The chain uses TRBV3-1 and TRBJ1-2; the D is unclear. Trimming left V 4 bases short and J 4 bases short, with 13 bases between. The CDR3 contains 14 residues. The V gene's germline CDR1 is LGHDT and CDR2 YNNKEL (reference sequence). Here the CDR3 DNA reads TGTGCCAGCAGCCCGCTCGATCGGACCTATGGCTACACCTTC. The encoded protein is CASSPLDRTYGYTF.

The genes are TRBV5-1 and TRBJ2-5, with 8 positions matching TRBD2. V lost 6 bases and J lost 5; bases outside the gene matches: 15. Germline assignment: CDR1 SGHRS and CDR2 YFSETQ. This CDR3 is built from 16 residues. This CDR3 is CASTLTPTGLAETQYF. CDR3 DNA sequence: TGCGCCAGCACCTTAACACCGACAGGACTAGCTGAGACCCAGTACTTC.

V and J are TRBV7-9 and TRBJ2-1, with D tentatively TRBD1 (6 bases). The CDR3 runs to 15 residues. Germline V lookup: CDR1 SEHNR, CDR2 FQNEAQ (reference sequence). V gave up 1 base and J gave up 2 bases, with 9 bases separating them. CDR3 protein: CASSLGGHTYNEQFF. DNA of the CDR3: TGTGCCAGCAGCTTAGGGGGACATACCTACAATGAGCAGTTCTTC.

The V gene is TRBV18, the J gene TRBJ1-2; 7 bases align to TRBD1. This CDR3 spans 14 amino acids. CDR1 and CDR2 (germline): KGHSH, LQKENI. The V gene end was trimmed by 6 bases and the J gene end by 4 bases; junction bases not matched to a gene: 8. CDR3 in DNA: TGTGCCAGCTCGCCCACAGGGGAGTCCTATGGCTACACCTTC. This encodes CASSPTGESYGYTF.

The rearrangement uses TRBV28 and TRBJ2-3, with TRBD1 identical over 12 bases. CDR1 MDHEN and CDR2 SYDVKM come from the germline V gene. CDR3 length: 15 amino acids. Losses at the gene ends were 6 bases for V and 6 bases for J; bases not matched to a gene: 7. CDR3 nucleotides: TGTGCCAGCAGCCCCGGGACAGGGGGCAGGGATACGCAGTATTTT. This codes for CASSPGTGGRDTQYF.

V and J are TRBV5-6 and TRBJ2-5, with a tentative D call TRBD1 (5 bases). Germline loops: CDR1 SGHDT, CDR2 YYEEEE. The CDR3 has 16 residues. With 1 base removed from V and 2 bases from J, the gap between germline ends came to 15 bases. The CDR3 sequence: CASSLKGNGAQETQYF. As DNA, the CDR3 is TGTGCCAGCAGCTTGAAAGGGAATGGGGCGCAAGAGACCCAGTACTTC.

The gene calls are TRBV18 and TRBJ1-5, with D possibly TRBD1 on 6 matching bases. Deletions cut 3 bases from V and 9 bases from J, with 9 bases between. This CDR3 is built from 12 residues. Germline CDR1 is KGHSH and CDR2 is LQKENI. The CDR3 here is CASSPEDRPQHF. The CDR3 bases are TGTGCCAGCTCACCTGAGGACAGGCCCCAGCATTTT.

The chain has TRBV14 and TRBJ2-3; the D gene is possibly TRBD1 (5 bases). The CDR3 spans 16 residues. Germline CDR1 SGHDN, CDR2 FVKESK. V was trimmed by 4 bases and J by 0 bases, leaving 14 bases between them. This CDR3 is CASSPLRASSTDTQYF. The CDR3 DNA follows: TGTGCCAGCAGCCCTCTCAGGGCCTCTAGCACAGATACGCAGTATTTT.

The J gene is TRBJ2-3, the V gene TRBV3-1, with 11 nucleotides matching TRBD2. CDR1 is LGHDT, CDR2 YNNKEL, per germline (reference sequence). Trimming took 1 base from V and 3 from J; bases not matched to a gene: 9. This CDR3 has 18 residues. CDR3 nucleotide sequence: TGTGCCAGCAGCCAAGGAGATAGCGGGGGGGGAGGAACAGATACGCAGTATTTT. This gives the protein CASSQGDSGGGGTDTQYF.

This sequence joins TRBV6-2 or TRBV6-3 and TRBJ1-2, with no clear D. The germline V gene encodes CDR1 MNHEY and CDR2 SVGEGT. The CDR3 is made up of 14 amino acids. Trimming cost V 2 bases and J 0 bases, with 7 bases left between them. The CDR3 region is CASSYTGTNYGYTF. In DNA form, the CDR3 reads TGTGCCAGCAGTTACACCGGGACTAACTATGGCTACACCTTC.

The chain combines TRBV12-3 or TRBV12-4 with TRBJ2-3; 8 nucleotides align to TRBD2. The CDR3 loop spans 15 amino acids. V was pared by 2 bases and J by 6 bases, with 7 bases of the junction left unmatched. CDR3 loop: CASSLTGGVTDTQYF. CDR3 bases: TGTGCCAGCAGTTTAACCGGGGGGGTTACGGATACGCAGTATTTT.

This clonotype occurred once. The rearrangement joins TRBV3-1 to TRBJ2-7; 9 nucleotides align to TRBD1. The V gene's germline CDR1 is LGHDT and CDR2 YNNKEL (reference sequence). With 1 base clipped from V and 4 bases from J, the junction kept 5 bases outside the gene matches. The CDR3 spans 15 residues. CDR3 nucleotides: TGTGCCAGCAGCCAAGCGACAGGGGGTGAATACGAGCAGTACTTC. As protein: CASSQATGGEYEQYF.

The chain uses TRBV2 and TRBJ1-2, with D perhaps TRBD1 (6 bases). With 3 bases removed from V and 4 bases from J, the gap between germline ends came to 9 bases. The CDR3 consists of 13 residues. Germline assignment: CDR1 SNHLY and CDR2 FYNNEI. For the CDR3, the DNA is TGTGCCAGCAGTGAGCCACAGGGCTATGGCTACACCTTC. It translates to CASSEPQGYGYTF.

The chain links TRBV12-3 or TRBV12-4 to TRBJ1-2, with TRBD1 as a possible D gene (5 bases). The V end was cut by 6 bases, the J end by 8 bases, with 19 bases between. The CDR3 length is 14 residues. This chain's CDR3 is CASSHRRRPRGYTF. The CDR3 DNA is TGTGCCAGCAGCCACAGGCGTCGCCCCCGGGGCTACACCTTC.

The chain employs TRBV5-1 and TRBJ1-2, with a tentative D call TRBD1 (5 bases). The germline V and J ends were trimmed by 0 bases and 3 bases, with 12 bases remaining between them. The CDR3 sequence is 15 residues long. Germline CDR1 and CDR2: SGHRS and YFSETQ. DNA for the CDR3: TGCGCCAGCAGCTTGGGAGGGGCGCGGGACTATGGCTACACCTTC. It is translated as CASSLGGARDYGYTF.

This clonotype was seen a few times. The chain recombines TRBV20-1 with TRBJ2-5; no reliable D call. CDR3 size: 10 residues. Germline V gene sequence: CDR1 DFQATT, CDR2 SNEGSKA (reference sequence). Trimming shortened V by 3 bases and J by 3 bases, and 2 bases separated the two germline ends. The CDR3 is CSASEETQYF. The CDR3 coding sequence is TGCAGTGCTAGTGAAGAGACCCAGTACTTC.

This chain joins TRBV5-1 and TRBJ2-7, with 7 bases matching TRBD1. The V and J ends lost 1 base and 3 bases, in that order; junction bases with no gene match: 7. Germline V gives CDR1 SGHRS, CDR2 YFSETQ. The CDR3 totals 15 residues. CDR3 loop: CASSLTGTVNYEQYF. The CDR3 nucleotides read TGCGCCAGCAGCTTGACCGGGACAGTCAACTACGAGCAGTACTTC.

The sample holds one count of this clonotype. The V and J genes are TRBV28 and TRBJ1-5; D is perhaps TRBD1 (6 bases). The CDR3 spans 15 residues. CDR1 and CDR2 (germline): MDHEN, SYDVKM. V lost 6 bases, J lost 0 bases, and 12 bases lay in between. In nucleotides, the CDR3 is TGTGCCAGCAGACGACAGGCAAATAGCAATCAGCCCCAGCATTTT. Translating it yields CASRRQANSNQPQHF.

The gene calls are TRBV7-2 and TRBJ2-1; TRBD2 matches at 9 bases. This CDR3 has 14 amino acids. CDR1 and CDR2 (germline): SGHTA, FQGNSA. V lost 6 bases to trimming and J lost 4 bases; unmatched junction nucleotides: 4. DNA of the CDR3: TGTGCCAGCAGTCGGACTAGCGTTTACAATGAGCAGTTCTTC. Translation gives CASSRTSVYNEQFF.

The gene calls are TRBV24-1 and TRBJ2-1; perhaps D is TRBD1 or TRBD2 (6 bases each). V dropped 6 bases and J dropped 10 bases, with 12 bases sitting between them. CDR1 KGHDR and CDR2 SFDVKD come from the germline V gene. The CDR3 has 12 residues. The CDR3 coding sequence is TGTGCCACCAGTTGGGGGGCTCGGGAGCAGTTCTTC. Translation gives CATSWGAREQFF.

This chain connects TRBV4-1 to TRBJ2-7, with 11 bases identical to TRBD2. CDR1 is MGHRA, CDR2 YSYEKL, per germline. Trimming cost V 2 bases and J 4 bases; bases outside gene matches: 4. This CDR3 comprises 15 residues. CDR3 sequence (DNA): TGCGCCAGCAGCCAACCAACTAGCGGGAGTTACGAGCAGTACTTC. Translating it yields CASSQPTSGSYEQYF.

This clonotype was observed once. The chain recombines TRBV3-1 with TRBJ1-4; D gene uncertain. Between the trimmed V and J ends, which lost 0 bases and 4 bases, there was a span of 3 bases. Germline V gene data show CDR1 as LGHDT and CDR2 as YNNKEL (reference sequence). The CDR3 is made up of 13 amino acids. The CDR3, as DNA: TGTGCCAGCAGCCAAGACCTTAATGAAAAACTGTTTTTT. As protein: CASSQDLNEKLFF.

V is TRBV29-1 and J is TRBJ2-7; possible D gene TRBD2, 5 bases. The V and J ends lost 4 bases and 5 bases respectively, with 15 bases between them. This CDR3 spans 13 amino acids. Germline V gives CDR1 SQVTM, CDR2 ANQGSEA. The CDR3 DNA follows: TGCAGCGTTGGGGGAAGCGGTATCGACGAGCAGTACTTC. Amino acids: CSVGGSGIDEQYF.

J is TRBJ1-2 and V is TRBV29-1; D is possibly TRBD1 (6 bases). The V end lost 2 bases, the J end lost 8 bases, and 18 bases lay between the germline ends. CDR3 length equals 14 residues. Germline values: CDR1 SQVTM, CDR2 ANQGSEA. The CDR3 region is CSVEPSGGAEGYTF. CDR3 nucleotides: TGCAGCGTTGAACCTTCGGGGGGCGCTGAGGGCTACACCTTC.

This rearrangement joins TRBV5-1 to TRBJ2-5, with D perhaps matching TRBD2 (5 bases). Trimming removed 5 bases from V and 2 bases from J, with 7 bases in between. The CDR3 consists of 12 residues. The V gene's germline CDR1 is SGHRS and CDR2 YFSETQ. The chain's CDR3 is CASRADQETQYF. In nucleotides, the CDR3 is TGCGCCAGCAGAGCGGATCAAGAGACCCAGTACTTC. The variable domain in full, completed from reference TRBV5-1 and TRBJ2-5, reads KAGVTQTPRYLIKTRGQQVTLSCSPISGHRSVSWYQQTPGQGLQFLFEYFSETQRNKGNFPGRFSGRQFSNSRSEMNVSTLELGDSALYLCASRADQETQYFGPGTRLLVL.